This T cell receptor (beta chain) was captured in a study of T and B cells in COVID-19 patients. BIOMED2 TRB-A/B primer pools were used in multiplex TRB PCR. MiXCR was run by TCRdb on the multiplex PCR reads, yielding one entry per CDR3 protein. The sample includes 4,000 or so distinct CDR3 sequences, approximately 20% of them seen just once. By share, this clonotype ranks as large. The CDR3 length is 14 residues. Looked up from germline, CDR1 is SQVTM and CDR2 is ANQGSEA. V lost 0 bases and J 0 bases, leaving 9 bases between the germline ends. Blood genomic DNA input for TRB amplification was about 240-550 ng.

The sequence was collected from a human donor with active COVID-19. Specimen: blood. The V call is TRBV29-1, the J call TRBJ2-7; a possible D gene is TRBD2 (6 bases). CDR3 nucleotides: TGCAGCGTTGAAGATCGGGGGAGCTCCTACGAGCAGTACTTC. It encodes CSVEDRGSSYEQYF.